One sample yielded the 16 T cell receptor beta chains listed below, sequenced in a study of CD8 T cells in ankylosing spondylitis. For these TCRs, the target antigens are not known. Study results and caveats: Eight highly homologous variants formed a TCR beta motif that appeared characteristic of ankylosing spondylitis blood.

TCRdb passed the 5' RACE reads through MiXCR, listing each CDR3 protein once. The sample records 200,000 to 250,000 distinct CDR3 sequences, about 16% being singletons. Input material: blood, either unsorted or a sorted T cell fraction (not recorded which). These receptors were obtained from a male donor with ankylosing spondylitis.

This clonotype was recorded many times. This CDR3 reads CASSYGLAGAPKYF. CDR3 in DNA: TGTGCCAGCAGTTATGGACTAGCGGGGGCTCCGAAGTACTTC. The rearrangement uses TRBV27 and TRBJ2-7; 13 bases are a match to TRBD2. CDR1 MNHEY and CDR2 SMNVEV come from the germline V gene (reference sequence). The CDR3 is made up of 14 amino acids. The junction had 8 bases not matched to a gene; V was cut back by 4 bases and J by 11 bases.

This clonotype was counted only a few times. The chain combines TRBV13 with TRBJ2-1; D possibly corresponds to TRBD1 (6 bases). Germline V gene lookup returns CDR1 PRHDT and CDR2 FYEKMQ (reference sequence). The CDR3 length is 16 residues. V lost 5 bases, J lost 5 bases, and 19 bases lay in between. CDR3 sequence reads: CASSAALTGSNNEQFF. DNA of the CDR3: TGTGCCAGCAGCGCCGCTTTGACAGGCAGTAACAATGAGCAGTTCTTC.

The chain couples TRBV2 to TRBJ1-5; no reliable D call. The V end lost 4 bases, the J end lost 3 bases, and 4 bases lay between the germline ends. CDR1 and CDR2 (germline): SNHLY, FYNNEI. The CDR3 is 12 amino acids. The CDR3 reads CASSGHNQPQHF. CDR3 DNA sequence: TGTGCCAGCAGTGGCCACAATCAGCCCCAGCATTTT. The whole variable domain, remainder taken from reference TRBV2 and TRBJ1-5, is EPEVTQTPSHQVTQMGQEVILRCVPISNHLYFYWYRQILGQKVEFLVSFYNNEISEKSEIFDDQFSVERPDGSNFTLKIRSTKLEDSAMYFCASSGHNQPQHFGDGTRLSIL.

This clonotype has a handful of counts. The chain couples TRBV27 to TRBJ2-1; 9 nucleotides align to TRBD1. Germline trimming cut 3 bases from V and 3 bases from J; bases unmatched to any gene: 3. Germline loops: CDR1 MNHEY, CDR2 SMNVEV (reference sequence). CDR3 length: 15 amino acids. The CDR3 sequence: CASSFTGGGYNEQFF. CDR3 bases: TGTGCCAGCAGTTTCACAGGGGGCGGCTACAATGAGCAGTTCTTC.

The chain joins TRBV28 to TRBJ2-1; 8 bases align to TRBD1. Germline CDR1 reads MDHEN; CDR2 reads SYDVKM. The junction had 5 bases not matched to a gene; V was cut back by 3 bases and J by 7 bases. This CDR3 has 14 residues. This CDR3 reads CASSFGQGANEQFF. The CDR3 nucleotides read TGTGCCAGCAGTTTCGGGCAGGGGGCGAATGAGCAGTTCTTC.

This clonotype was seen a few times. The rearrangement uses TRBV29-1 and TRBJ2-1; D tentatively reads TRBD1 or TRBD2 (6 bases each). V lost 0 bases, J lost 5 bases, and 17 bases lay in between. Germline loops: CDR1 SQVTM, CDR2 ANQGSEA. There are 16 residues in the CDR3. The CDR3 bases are TGCAGCGTTGAAGACCTGCGGGGCAGGGGCCACAATGAGCAGTTCTTC. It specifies CSVEDLRGRGHNEQFF.

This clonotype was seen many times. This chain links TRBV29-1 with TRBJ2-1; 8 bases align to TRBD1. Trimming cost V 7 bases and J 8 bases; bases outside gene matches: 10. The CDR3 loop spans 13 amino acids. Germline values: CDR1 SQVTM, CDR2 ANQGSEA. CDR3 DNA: TGCAGCGCTTCCGGGACAGGAGTCGATGAGCAGTTCTTC. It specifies CSASGTGVDEQFF.

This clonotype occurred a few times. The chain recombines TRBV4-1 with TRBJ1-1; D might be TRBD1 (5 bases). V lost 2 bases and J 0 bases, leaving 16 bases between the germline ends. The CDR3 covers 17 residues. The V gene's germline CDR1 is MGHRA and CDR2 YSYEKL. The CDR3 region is CASSQRRGAGVNTEAFF. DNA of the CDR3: TGCGCCAGCAGCCAAAGGCGGGGCGCTGGGGTGAACACTGAAGCTTTCTTT.

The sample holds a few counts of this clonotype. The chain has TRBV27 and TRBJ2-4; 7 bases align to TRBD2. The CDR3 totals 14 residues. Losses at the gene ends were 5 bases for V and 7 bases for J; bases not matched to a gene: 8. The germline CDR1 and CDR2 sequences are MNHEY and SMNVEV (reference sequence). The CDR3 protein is CASSPWGGENIQYF. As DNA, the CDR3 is TGTGCCAGCAGTCCTTGGGGAGGGGAGAACATTCAGTACTTC.

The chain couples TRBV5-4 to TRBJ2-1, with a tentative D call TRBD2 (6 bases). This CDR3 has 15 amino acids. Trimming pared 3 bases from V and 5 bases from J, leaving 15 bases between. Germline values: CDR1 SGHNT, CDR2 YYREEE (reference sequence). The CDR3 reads CASSSGLARDNEQFF. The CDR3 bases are TGTGCCAGCAGCTCGGGCCTAGCGAGGGACAATGAGCAGTTCTTC.

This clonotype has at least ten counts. CDR3 region: CASSLATQRETEAFF. The CDR3 bases are TGTGCCAGCAGCTTAGCGACACAGCGAGAAACTGAAGCTTTCTTT. The rearrangement links TRBV7-8 to TRBJ1-1; D gene uncertain. From germline, CDR1 is SGHVS and CDR2 FQNEAQ. Trimming pared 0 bases from V and 5 bases from J, leaving 13 bases between. CDR3 length equals 15 residues. Full variable domain (remainder filled in from reference TRBV7-8 and TRBJ1-1): GAGVSQSPRYKVAKRGQDVALRCDPISGHVSLFWYQQALGQGPEFLTYFQNEAQLDKSGLPSDRFFAERPEGSVSTLKIQRTQQEDSAVYLCASSLATQRETEAFFGQGTRLTVV.

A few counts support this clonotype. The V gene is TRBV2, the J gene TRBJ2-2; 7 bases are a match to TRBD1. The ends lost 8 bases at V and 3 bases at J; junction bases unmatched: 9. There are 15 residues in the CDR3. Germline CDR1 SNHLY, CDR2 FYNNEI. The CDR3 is CASDPNRGYTGELFF. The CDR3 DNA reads TGTGCCAGCGATCCTAACAGGGGTTACACCGGGGAGCTGTTTTTT.

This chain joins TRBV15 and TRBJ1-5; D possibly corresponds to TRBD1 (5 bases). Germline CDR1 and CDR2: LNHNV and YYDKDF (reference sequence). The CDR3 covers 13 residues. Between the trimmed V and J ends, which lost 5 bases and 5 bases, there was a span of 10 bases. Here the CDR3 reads CATSGDRYQPQHF. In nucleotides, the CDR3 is TGTGCCACCAGCGGGGACCGATATCAGCCCCAGCATTTT.

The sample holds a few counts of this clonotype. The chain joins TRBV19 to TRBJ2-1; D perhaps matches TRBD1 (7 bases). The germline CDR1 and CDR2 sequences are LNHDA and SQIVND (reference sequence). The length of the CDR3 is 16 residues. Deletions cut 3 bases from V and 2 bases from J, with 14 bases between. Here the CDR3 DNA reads TGTGCCAGTAGTATTAAAGCAGGGGGGCCCTACAATGAGCAGTTCTTC. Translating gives CASSIKAGGPYNEQFF.

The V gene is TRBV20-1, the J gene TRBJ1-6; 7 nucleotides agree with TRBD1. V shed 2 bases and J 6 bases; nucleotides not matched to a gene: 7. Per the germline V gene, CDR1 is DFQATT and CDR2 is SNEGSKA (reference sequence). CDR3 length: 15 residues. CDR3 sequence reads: CSARPRGKGNSPLHF. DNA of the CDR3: TGCAGTGCTAGACCCAGGGGGAAGGGTAATTCACCCCTCCACTTT.

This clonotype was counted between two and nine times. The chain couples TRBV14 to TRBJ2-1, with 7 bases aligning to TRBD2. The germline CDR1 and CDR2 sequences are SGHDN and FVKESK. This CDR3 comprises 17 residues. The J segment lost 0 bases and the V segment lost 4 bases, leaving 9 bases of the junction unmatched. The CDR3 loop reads CASSLVTGTNSYNEQFF. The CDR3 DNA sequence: TGTGCCAGCAGCCTGGTCACCGGGACTAACTCCTACAATGAGCAGTTCTTC. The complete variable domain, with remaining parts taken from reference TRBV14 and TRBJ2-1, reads EAGVTQFPSHSVIEKGQTVTLRCDPISGHDNLYWYRRVMGKEIKFLLHFVKESKQDESGMPNNRFLAERTGGTYSTLKVQPAELEDSGVYFCASSLVTGTNSYNEQFFGPGTRLTVL.